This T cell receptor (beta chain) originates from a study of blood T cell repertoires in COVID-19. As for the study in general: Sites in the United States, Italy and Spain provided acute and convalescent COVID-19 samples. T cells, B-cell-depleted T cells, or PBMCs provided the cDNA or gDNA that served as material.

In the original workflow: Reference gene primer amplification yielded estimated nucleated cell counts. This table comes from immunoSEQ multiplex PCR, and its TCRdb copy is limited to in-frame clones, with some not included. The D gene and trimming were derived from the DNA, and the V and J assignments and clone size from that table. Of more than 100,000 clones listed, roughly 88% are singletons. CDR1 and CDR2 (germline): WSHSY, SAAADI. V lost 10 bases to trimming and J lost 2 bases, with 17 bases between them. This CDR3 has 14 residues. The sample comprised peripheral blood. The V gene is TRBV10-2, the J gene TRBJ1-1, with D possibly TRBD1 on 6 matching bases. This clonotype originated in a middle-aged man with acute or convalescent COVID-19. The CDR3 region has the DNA TGCGCCACCATGACCGGACAGCTTAACACTGAAGCTTTCTTT. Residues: CATMTGQLNTEAFF.